This passage covers 32 T cell receptor beta chains from one sample sequenced in a study of T cell changes during pregnancy in multiple sclerosis. The data were produced by immunoSEQ multiplex PCR, yet TCRdb's version contains in-frame clones alone and is incomplete. Among around 97,000 clones listed, about nine tenths were seen once. The sequencing here drew on peripheral blood, taken in the second trimester of pregnancy. The receptors here all came from a female donor in good health, enrolled as a control in a pregnancy study.

V and J are TRBV25-1 and TRBJ1-2, with TRBD1 as a possible D gene (6 bases). CDR1 and CDR2 from the germline V gene are MGHDK and SYGVNS. The ends were cut back, 4 bases at V and 6 bases at J, with 18 bases in the middle. The CDR3 is 15 amino acids. CDR3 sequence (DNA): TGTGCCAGCAGTGGAGTCGGCCGTGCAGGGGATGGCTACACCTTC. Translation gives CASSGVGRAGDGYTF.

The chain combines TRBV7-9 with TRBJ1-2, with D maybe TRBD1 (5 bases). This CDR3 contains 14 residues. Trimming stripped 5 bases from V and 4 bases from J, with 14 bases between. Germline CDR1 is SEHNR and CDR2 is FQNEAQ (reference sequence). CDR3 in amino acids: CASSPPGGSYGYTF. CDR3 nucleotides: TGTGCCAGCAGCCCCCCGGGGGGGTCCTATGGCTACACCTTC.

In DNA, the CDR3 is TGTGCCAGCAGCTTAGGATCCTCGACAGGTAGTACCGGGGAGCTGTTTTTT. Protein sequence: CASSLGSSTGSTGELFF. The chain carries TRBV7-9 and TRBJ2-2; D possibly corresponds to TRBD1 (6 bases). Germline CDR1 reads SEHNR; CDR2 reads FQNEAQ (reference sequence). Between the trimmed V and J ends, which lost 1 base and 5 bases, there was a span of 17 bases. CDR3 size: 17 residues.

The chain employs TRBV28 and TRBJ2-3; 8 nucleotides match TRBD1. The CDR3 runs 15 residues. Germline CDR1 reads MDHEN; CDR2 reads SYDVKM. The V gene end was trimmed by 4 bases and the J gene end by 4 bases; junction bases not matched to a gene: 7. The CDR3 sequence: CASSSDRVGPDTQYF. In DNA form, the CDR3 reads TGTGCCAGCAGTTCGGACAGGGTCGGGCCAGATACGCAGTATTTT.

This clone was observed a handful of times. The rearrangement uses TRBV6-1 and TRBJ2-5; the D is unclear. Germline CDR1 and CDR2: MNHNS and SASEGT. V was trimmed by 3 bases and J by 2 bases, leaving 7 bases between them. The CDR3 runs to 13 residues. The DNA for the CDR3 is TGTGCCAGCAGTGACAGCGCTCAAGAGACCCAGTACTTC. It translates to CASSDSAQETQYF.

The rearrangement links TRBV6-5 to TRBJ1-2; possible D gene TRBD1, 5 bases. Germline V gene lookup returns CDR1 MNHEY and CDR2 SVGAGI. The CDR3 totals 15 residues. Between the trimmed V and J ends, which lost 0 bases and 8 bases, there was a span of 16 bases. CDR3 DNA: TGTGCCAGCAGTTACTCATTAACAGGCGTAGACGGCTACACCTTC. The encoded protein is CASSYSLTGVDGYTF.

The chain uses TRBV4-1 and TRBJ1-2; TRBD1 matches 10 bases. The CDR3 totals 15 residues. With 4 bases clipped from V and 3 bases from J, the junction kept 5 bases outside the gene matches. Germline CDR1 is MGHRA and CDR2 is YSYEKL. The CDR3 DNA follows: TGCGCCAGCAGCCGTGGGACAGGGGTTTACTATGGCTACACCTTC. It specifies CASSRGTGVYYGYTF.

This clone was seen only once. CDR3 DNA sequence: TGTGCCAGCAGTTCCGGGACTAGCGGGAATATGGCCTCCTACGAGCAGTACTTC. Residues: CASSSGTSGNMASYEQYF. The J gene is TRBJ2-7, the V gene TRBV28; 13 bases are shared with TRBD2. Germline CDR1 is MDHEN and CDR2 is SYDVKM. This CDR3 region has 18 residues. The V gene end was trimmed by 4 bases and the J gene end by 0 bases; junction bases not matched to a gene: 9. The full variable domain, its missing parts supplied by reference TRBV28 and TRBJ2-7, is DVKVTQSSRYLVKRTGEKVFLECVQDMDHENMFWYRQDPGLGLRLIYFSYDVKMKEKGDIPEGYSVSREKKERFSLILESASTNQTSMYLCASSSGTSGNMASYEQYFGPGTRLTVT.

The chain has TRBV18 and TRBJ2-1, with 7 bases identical to TRBD2. The CDR3 is 17 residues long. V shed 1 base, J shed 1 base, and the junction held 7 bases outside the gene matches. Germline-derived CDR1 and CDR2 are KGHSH and LQKENI. This CDR3 is CASSPQWGLPSYNEQFF. The CDR3 DNA follows: TGTGCCAGCTCACCACAGTGGGGACTACCTTCCTACAATGAGCAGTTCTTC.

The V call is TRBV7-8, the J call TRBJ2-7, with 7 positions matching TRBD1. This CDR3 has 12 residues. Germline assignment: CDR1 SGHVS and CDR2 FQNEAQ. The V segment lost 5 bases and the J segment 11 bases; nucleotides outside the gene matches: 9. The CDR3 loop is CASSTKPQGEYF. CDR3 in DNA: TGTGCCAGCAGCACAAAACCCCAGGGGGAGTACTTC.

The chain combines TRBV19 with TRBJ1-5, with TRBD1 matching 7 bases. In germline, CDR1 is LNHDA, CDR2 SQIVND (reference sequence). The CDR3 has 15 amino acids. V shed 5 bases and J 4 bases; nucleotides not matched to a gene: 8. Here the CDR3 DNA reads TGTGCCAGTAGTCTCCCAGGGGGGCGTAATCAGCCCCAGCATTTT. The encoded protein is CASSLPGGRNQPQHF.

V usage is TRBV14 and J usage is TRBJ1-6, with 7 positions matching TRBD1. Trimming at V came to 7 bases and at J to 4 bases, leaving 7 bases not matched to a gene. The CDR3 has 15 amino acids. CDR1 and CDR2 from the germline V gene are SGHDN and FVKESK. The CDR3 nucleotides are TGTGCCAGCACCCGGGACAGCTTGTATAATTCACCCCTCCACTTT. Encoded protein: CASTRDSLYNSPLHF.

This clone was observed once. The chain links TRBV28 to TRBJ1-1; the D gene is possibly TRBD1 (6 bases). V was cut by 2 bases and J by 5 bases, with 15 bases left in between. The CDR3 extends over 15 amino acids. The V gene's germline CDR1 is MDHEN and CDR2 SYDVKM. The CDR3: CASSLTGGGGTEAFF. CDR3 DNA: TGTGCCAGCAGTTTAACGGGAGGGGGGGGAACTGAAGCTTTCTTT.

There are a few counts of this clone. The J gene is TRBJ1-1, the V gene TRBV11-2; TRBD1 aligns across 7 bases. Germline loops: CDR1 SGHAT, CDR2 FQNNGV. The V gene end was trimmed by 5 bases and the J gene end by 3 bases; junction bases not matched to a gene: 9. The CDR3 is made up of 15 amino acids. The CDR3 sequence is CASSPGDSPYTEAFF. The CDR3, as DNA: TGTGCCAGCAGCCCCGGGGACAGCCCCTACACTGAAGCTTTCTTT.

The CDR3: CASKDRGSDTQYF. The CDR3 nucleotides are TGTGCCAGCAAGGACAGGGGATCAGATACGCAGTATTTT. The chain joins TRBV6-6 to TRBJ2-3, with TRBD1 matching 9 bases. Germline lookup yields CDR1 MNHNY and CDR2 SVGAGI (reference sequence). The CDR3 contains 13 residues. The ends lost 7 bases at V and 4 bases at J; junction bases unmatched: 3.

J is TRBJ2-3 and V is TRBV6-1, with TRBD2 matching over 10 bases. V lost 6 bases and J lost 4; bases outside the gene matches: 7. There are 15 residues in the CDR3. CDR1 and CDR2 (germline): MNHNS, SASEGT. CDR3 in DNA: TGTGCCAGCAGCCTAGCGGGGGCTTCCCCAGATACGCAGTATTTT. Amino acids: CASSLAGASPDTQYF.

The V call is TRBV19, the J call TRBJ1-1; a possible D gene is TRBD1 (6 bases). The CDR3 is 16 amino acids. Germline CDR1 LNHDA, CDR2 SQIVND (reference sequence). Trimming removed 5 bases from V and 0 bases from J, with 16 bases in between. Here the CDR3 reads CASSQGHRYLNTEAFF. CDR3 in DNA: TGTGCCAGTAGTCAGGGACACCGTTACTTGAACACTGAAGCTTTCTTT.

The gene calls are TRBV12-5 and TRBJ2-1; no definite D call. CDR3 size: 11 residues. CDR1 LGHNT and CDR2 FRNRAP come from the germline V gene. The V end was cut by 7 bases, the J end by 8 bases, with 9 bases between. The CDR3 DNA is TGTGCTAGTGCCCTCCGGGATGAGCAGTTCTTC. Amino acids: CASALRDEQFF.

V and J are TRBV6-5 and TRBJ1-6, with 7 positions matching TRBD1. Per the germline V gene, CDR1 is MNHEY and CDR2 is SVGAGI. This CDR3 contains 15 residues. V was clipped by 5 bases and J by 0 bases; unmatched bases: 1. CDR3 in amino acids: CASSTGVSYNSPLHF. Written as DNA, the CDR3 is TGTGCCAGCAGTACAGGGGTCTCCTATAATTCACCCCTCCACTTT.

The CDR3 nucleotides read TGCGCCAGCAGCCCCGACCCACAGGGGGCGAGGACTGAAGCTTTCTTT. It specifies CASSPDPQGARTEAFF. This rearrangement joins TRBV5-1 to TRBJ1-1; TRBD1 matches at 9 bases. The CDR3 sequence is 16 residues long. J was trimmed by 5 bases and V by 4 bases; bases with no gene match: 12. Germline CDR1 SGHRS, CDR2 YFSETQ.

The V call is TRBV28, the J call TRBJ1-5; TRBD1 matches at 8 bases. The CDR3 is 14 amino acids. The V and J ends lost 6 bases and 3 bases, in that order; junction bases with no gene match: 4. Germline CDR1 reads MDHEN; CDR2 reads SYDVKM. CDR3 coding DNA: TGTGCCAGCAGGGCGACAGGGGACAATCAGCCCCAGCATTTT. Its translation: CASRATGDNQPQHF.

V gene TRBV5-6 combines with J gene TRBJ1-2; TRBD1 matches at 7 bases. The ends lost 1 base at V and 10 bases at J; junction bases unmatched: 7. This CDR3 has 13 residues. CDR1 and CDR2 (germline): SGHDT, YYEEEE. The CDR3 is CASSLRGTAFYTF. DNA of the CDR3: TGTGCCAGCAGCTTGAGAGGGACAGCCTTCTACACCTTC.

CDR3 sequence reads: CASSESRGTYNEQFF. In nucleotides, the CDR3 is TGCGCCAGCAGTGAGTCAAGGGGAACCTACAATGAGCAGTTCTTC. The chain employs TRBV10-1 and TRBJ2-1; TRBD1 is a possible D gene (5 bases). Germline loops: CDR1 WNHNN, CDR2 SYGVQD (reference sequence). CDR3 size: 15 residues. V lost 0 bases, J lost 2 bases, and 8 bases lay in between.

The rearrangement links TRBV5-5 to TRBJ1-3; 7 nucleotides match TRBD1. This CDR3 is 16 amino acids long. CDR1 and CDR2 (germline): SGHKS, YYEKEE (reference sequence). V was pared by 2 bases and J by 0 bases, with 5 bases of the junction left unmatched. The CDR3 nucleotides read TGTGCCAGCAGCTTCCGGGACAGAGACTCTGGAAACACCATATATTTT. Translating it yields CASSFRDRDSGNTIYF.

The V and J genes are TRBV18 and TRBJ1-5; 8 positions agree with TRBD1. V shed 3 bases and J 7 bases; nucleotides not matched to a gene: 5. Germline V gives CDR1 KGHSH, CDR2 LQKENI. The CDR3 has 14 amino acids. CDR3 nucleotides: TGTGCCAGCTCACCTTCAGGGGGCCCACAGCCCCAGCATTTT. Encoded protein: CASSPSGGPQPQHF. Supplemented by reference TRBV18 and TRBJ1-5, the full variable domain reads NAGVMQNPRHLVRRRGQEARLRCSPMKGHSHVYWYRQLPEEGLKFMVYLQKENIIDESGMPKERFSAEFPKEGPSILRIQQVVRGDSAAYFCASSPSGGPQPQHFGDGTRLSIL.

This clone was observed once. V is TRBV19 and J is TRBJ2-7; 11 bases fit TRBD2. V lost 6 bases, J lost 0 bases, and 4 bases stayed unmatched. The CDR3 has 15 residues. From germline, CDR1 is LNHDA and CDR2 SQIVND (reference sequence). The CDR3 sequence is CASRGLAGDSYEQYF. CDR3 DNA sequence: TGTGCCAGTAGAGGACTAGCGGGTGACTCCTACGAGCAGTACTTC.

The chain recombines TRBV11-2 with TRBJ2-1; TRBD2 agrees at 8 bases. The CDR3 is 16 residues long. Per germline, CDR1 SGHAT and CDR2 FQNNGV. The V segment lost 1 base and the J segment 3 bases; nucleotides outside the gene matches: 5. DNA for the CDR3: TGTGCCAGCAGCTTAGTACGGCTAGCGGGCTACAATGAGCAGTTCTTC. Its protein is CASSLVRLAGYNEQFF.

The chain joins TRBV6-6 to TRBJ1-3, with D hard to call. Trimming took off 6 bases at V and 2 bases at J, with 5 bases between the two ends. The germline V gene encodes CDR1 MNHNY and CDR2 SVGAGI (reference sequence). The length of the CDR3 is 12 residues. CDR3 sequence: CASRETGNTIYF. In nucleotides, the CDR3 is TGTGCCAGCAGGGAGACTGGAAACACCATATATTTT.

V gene TRBV7-2 combines with J gene TRBJ1-2; D unclear. This CDR3 spans 15 amino acids. V lost 1 base to trimming and J lost 3 bases, with 12 bases between them. Germline CDR1 reads SGHTA; CDR2 reads FQGNSA. DNA for the CDR3: TGTGCCAGCAGCTTAGATCGGGGTGTGTACTATGGCTACACCTTC. This gives the protein CASSLDRGVYYGYTF.

The V gene is TRBV18, the J gene TRBJ1-5; D is possibly TRBD1 (5 bases). The germline V gene has CDR1 KGHSH and CDR2 LQKENI. V was pared by 3 bases and J by 2 bases, with 14 bases between. The CDR3 contains 16 residues. In DNA, the CDR3 is TGTGCCAGCTCACCCCCGGACAACCTGGGCAATCAGCCCCAGCATTTT. It encodes CASSPPDNLGNQPQHF.

The chain recombines TRBV4-3 with TRBJ2-7; 9 bases fit TRBD2. The V gene end was trimmed by 1 base and the J gene end by 0 bases; junction bases not matched to a gene: 4. Germline V gene data show CDR1 as LGHNA and CDR2 as YSLEER. This CDR3 is 16 amino acids long. CDR3 nucleotides: TGCGCCAGCAGCCAAGGGGCTAGCGGGACCTCCTACGAGCAGTACTTC. Its translation: CASSQGASGTSYEQYF.

The genes are TRBV6-1 and TRBJ2-1, with 11 bases identical to TRBD2. Germline trimming cut 6 bases from V and 3 bases from J; bases unmatched to any gene: 1. The CDR3 is 14 residues long. The germline gives CDR1 MNHNS, CDR2 SASEGT. The CDR3 DNA reads TGTGCCAGCAGAACTAGCGGGGGCTACAATGAGCAGTTCTTC. It is translated as CASRTSGGYNEQFF.